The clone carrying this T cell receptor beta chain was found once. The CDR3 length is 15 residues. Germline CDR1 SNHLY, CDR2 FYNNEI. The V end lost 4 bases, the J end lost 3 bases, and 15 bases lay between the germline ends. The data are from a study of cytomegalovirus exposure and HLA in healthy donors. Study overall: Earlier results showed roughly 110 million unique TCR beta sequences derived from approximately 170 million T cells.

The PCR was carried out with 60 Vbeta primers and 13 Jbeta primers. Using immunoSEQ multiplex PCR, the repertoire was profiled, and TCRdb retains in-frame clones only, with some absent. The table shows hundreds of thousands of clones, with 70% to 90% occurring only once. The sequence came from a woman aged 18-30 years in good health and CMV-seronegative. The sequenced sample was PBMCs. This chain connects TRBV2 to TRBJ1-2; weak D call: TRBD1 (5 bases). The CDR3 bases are TGTGCCAGCAGTGGGAGGGAGGACATTGACTATGGCTACACCTTC. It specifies CASSGREDIDYGYTF. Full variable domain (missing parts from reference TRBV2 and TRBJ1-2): EPEVTQTPSHQVTQMGQEVILRCVPISNHLYFYWYRQILGQKVEFLVSFYNNEISEKSEIFDDQFSVERPDGSNFTLKIRSTKLEDSAMYFCASSGREDIDYGYTFGSGTRLTVV.